This T cell receptor (beta chain) was captured in a study of T cell repertoires in cytomegalovirus infection. CDR1 is SGHVS and CDR2 is FQNEAQ in the germline V gene. V dropped 4 bases and J dropped 15 bases, with 16 bases sitting between them. The CDR3 is made up of 12 amino acids. TCRdb fed the reads into MiXCR, producing one record per CDR3 protein. Of approximately 300,000 distinct CDR3 sequences detected, roughly 28% appear once; the ten largest clones hold 15% to 20%. This clonotype was observed a single time. Its antigen is unidentified. The chain is built from TRBV7-8 and TRBJ2-1; D remains unclear. The source was cultured PBMCs, collected from culture after CMV antigen stimulation. The TCR originated in a human donor in good health (CMV status not recorded). Some clones in this sample may be carry-over from other donors' samples. CDR3 in amino acids: CASSSQWAQSFF. The CDR3 DNA sequence: TGTGCCAGCAGCTCCCAGTGGGCCCAATCGTTCTTC.